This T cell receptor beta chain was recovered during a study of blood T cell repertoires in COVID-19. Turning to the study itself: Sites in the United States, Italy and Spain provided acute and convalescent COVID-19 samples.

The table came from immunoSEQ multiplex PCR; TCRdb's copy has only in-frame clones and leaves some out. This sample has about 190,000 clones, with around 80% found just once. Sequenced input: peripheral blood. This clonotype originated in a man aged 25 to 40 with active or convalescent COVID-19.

The CDR3 is CASSQSCGRGKLFF. The CDR3 nucleotides are TGCGCCAGCAGTCAATCATGTGGAAGGGGAAAACTGTTTTTT. The chain employs TRBV23-1 and TRBJ1-4; possible D gene TRBD1, 5 bases. TRBV23-1 is an ORF; its function is uncertain. This CDR3 region has 14 residues. The germline V and J ends were trimmed by 0 bases and 10 bases, with 12 bases remaining between them.